Listed below are T cell receptor beta chains from one sample, sequenced in a study of shared clonotypes between healthy human individuals. Assay used: immunoSEQ multiplex PCR; TCRdb lists only in-frame clones, some missing. The sample lists about 610,000 clones, almost 97% seen once, with approximately 0.057% in the top ten. The material sequenced was naive CD4+ T cells sorted from blood. These receptors all come from a young woman in good health. The CDR3 runs from the conserved cysteine through the conserved F or W. A D gene is named only where the DNA matches it firmly. Size is stated for part of the rows, as once, few or many counts, or as a class when the clone is expanded.

D,V,size,J,CDR3,DNA
TRBD1,TRBV28,NA,TRBJ1-1,CASSLTGEAFF,TGTGCCAGCAGTTTGACAGGGGAAGCTTTCTTT
TRBD2,TRBV9,NA,TRBJ2-7,CARAGGNDEQYF,TGTGCCAGAGCGGGAGGGAACGACGAGCAGTACTTC
TRBD2,TRBV28,once,TRBJ2-5,CASSLDRAGQETQYF,TGTGCCAGCAGTTTAGATAGAGCGGGACAAGAGACCCAGTACTTC
TRBD2,TRBV5-4,NA,TRBJ2-7,CASSLETSGNLYEQYF,TGTGCCAGCAGCTTGGAGACTAGCGGGAACCTCTACGAGCAGTACTTC
NA,TRBV11-2,NA,TRBJ2-7,CASSFEGFRDEQYF,TGTGCCAGCAGCTTTGAAGGGTTCCGGGACGAGCAGTACTTC
NA,TRBV5-1,NA,TRBJ1-1,CASSDRLNTEAFF,TGCGCCAGCAGCGACAGATTGAACACTGAAGCTTTCTTT
NA,TRBV7-2,NA,TRBJ2-3,CASSYSLASTSTDTQYF,TGTGCCAGCAGCTATTCCCTAGCGAGTACTAGCACAGATACGCAGTATTTT
TRBD2,TRBV5-1,NA,TRBJ2-7,CASSPNPRTSGTSYEQYF,TGCGCCAGCAGCCCGAACCCCCGGACTAGCGGGACGTCCTACGAGCAGTACTTC
NA,TRBV7-9,NA,TRBJ1-1,CASSLMGEAFF,TGTGCCAGCAGCCTTATGGGTGAAGCTTTCTTT
TRBD1,TRBV27,NA,TRBJ2-4,CASSGTGENIQYF,TGTGCCAGCAGTGGAACAGGGGAAAACATTCAGTACTTC
TRBD1,TRBV19,NA,TRBJ2-7,CASSPGTGGYEQYF,TGTGCCAGTAGTCCCGGGACAGGGGGCTACGAGCAGTACTTC
NA,TRBV27,NA,TRBJ2-7,CASRSERSGRQLEQYF,TGTGCCAGCAGATCCGAGCGGTCAGGGAGGCAATTGGAGCAGTACTTC
TRBD2,TRBV5-4,NA,TRBJ2-7,CASSLAAGGPSDEQYF,TGTGCCAGCAGCCTTGCAGCGGGAGGGCCTTCCGACGAGCAGTACTTC
NA,TRBV19,NA,TRBJ2-3,CASSIGPSLDTQYF,TGTGCCAGTAGTATTGGTCCTAGCCTTGATACGCAGTATTTT
TRBD2,TRBV25-1,NA,TRBJ2-7,CASSEPGDYYEQYF,TGTGCCAGCAGTGAACCGGGGGACTACTACGAGCAGTACTTC
NA,TRBV30,NA,TRBJ1-5,CAWSYTGNQPQHF,TGTGCCTGGAGTTATACAGGGAATCAGCCCCAGCATTTT
TRBD1,TRBV6-1,NA,TRBJ2-2,CASSVTGGSGELFF,TGTGCCAGCAGTGTTACAGGGGGCAGCGGGGAGCTGTTTTTT
NA,TRBV18,NA,TRBJ1-2,CASSPYDQEAYGYTF,TGTGCCAGCTCACCATATGACCAGGAGGCCTATGGCTACACCTTC
TRBD1,TRBV2,NA,TRBJ1-5,CARGGQYNQPQHF,TGTGCCAGGGGGGGACAGTACAATCAGCCCCAGCATTTT
NA,TRBV7-2,once,TRBJ1-2,CASRPSAGVRYTF,TGTGCCAGCAGACCTAGCGCGGGTGTCCGCTACACCTTC
NA,TRBV28,NA,TRBJ1-2,CASRSGTVGALGYTF,TGTGCCAGCAGGTCGGGGACCGTCGGGGCCCTTGGCTACACCTTC
TRBD1,TRBV19,NA,TRBJ2-5,CASTHGGTGEETQYF,TGTGCCAGTACTCATGGGGGGACAGGGGAAGAGACCCAGTACTTC
NA,TRBV28,NA,TRBJ2-6,CASRPGHSGANVLTF,TGTGCCAGCAGACCCGGCCACTCTGGGGCCAACGTCCTGACTTTC
TRBD1,TRBV6-5,once,TRBJ2-5,CASSYAPGTGTETQYF,TGTGCCAGCAGTTACGCCCCGGGGACAGGCACAGAGACCCAGTACTTC
TRBD2,TRBV2,NA,TRBJ2-6,CASQTGGLGANVLTF,TGTGCCAGCCAAACGGGGGGGCTAGGGGCCAACGTCCTGACTTTC
TRBD1,TRBV27,NA,TRBJ2-1,CASSFPRGTGVSYNEQFF,TGTGCCAGCAGTTTCCCCCGGGGGACAGGGGTATCCTACAATGAGCAGTTCTTC
NA,TRBV7-2,NA,TRBJ2-1,CASSLSPPWQFF,TGTGCCAGCAGCTTAAGTCCTCCTTGGCAGTTCTTC
TRBD2,TRBV5-1,NA,TRBJ2-5,CASSSGGSGQETQYF,TGCGCCAGCAGCTCGGGCGGGAGCGGCCAAGAGACCCAGTACTTC
NA,TRBV7-3,NA,TRBJ2-2,CASSLAVTGELFF,TGTGCCAGCAGCTTAGCTGTCACCGGGGAGCTGTTTTTT
TRBD1,TRBV5-1,once,TRBJ2-7,CASSLYRGYYEQYF,TGCGCCAGCAGCTTGTACAGGGGATACTACGAGCAGTACTTC
NA,TRBV5-1,NA,TRBJ2-7,CASSPSQTYEQYF,TGCGCCAGCAGCCCGAGCCAAACCTACGAGCAGTACTTC
NA,TRBV19,NA,TRBJ2-1,CASRVASAGSYNEQFF,TGTGCCAGTAGAGTAGCTAGCGCCGGCTCCTACAATGAGCAGTTCTTC
NA,TRBV4-1,NA,TRBJ1-3,CASSQREPNSGNTIYF,TGCGCCAGCAGCCAAAGGGAGCCGAACTCTGGAAACACCATATATTTT
TRBD1,TRBV28,NA,TRBJ2-1,CASSSPAVDRGSYNEQFF,TGTGCCAGCAGCTCTCCCGCCGTAGACAGGGGCTCCTACAATGAGCAGTTCTTC
NA,TRBV21-1,NA,TRBJ2-7,CASSKGRPPGGFYEQYF,TGTGCCAGCAGCAAAGGGCGGCCCCCCGGAGGGTTTTACGAGCAGTACTTC
TRBD2,TRBV25-1,NA,TRBJ2-7,CASTKAGGAGVAFEQYF,TGTGCCAGCACTAAAGCCGGGGGAGCGGGAGTTGCCTTCGAGCAGTACTTC
NA,TRBV28,NA,TRBJ1-5,CASSSDSNQPQHF,TGTGCCAGCAGTTCGGACAGCAATCAGCCCCAGCATTTT
NA,TRBV11-2,NA,TRBJ1-4,CASRGRPGRNLATNEKLFF,TGTGCCAGCCGCGGACGCCCGGGACGGAACCTTGCAACTAATGAAAAACTGTTTTTT
NA,TRBV7-2,NA,TRBJ1-3,CASNNSPQASGNTIYF,TGTGCCAGCAACAACTCCCCCCAAGCGTCAGGAAACACCATATATTTT
NA,TRBV7-3,NA,TRBJ2-2,CASSSYSEGGELFF,TGTGCCAGCAGCTCATACAGTGAGGGCGGGGAGCTGTTTTTT
NA,TRBV5-6,NA,TRBJ2-3,CASSLGGADTQYF,TGTGCCAGCAGCTTAGGCGGGGCAGATACGCAGTATTTT